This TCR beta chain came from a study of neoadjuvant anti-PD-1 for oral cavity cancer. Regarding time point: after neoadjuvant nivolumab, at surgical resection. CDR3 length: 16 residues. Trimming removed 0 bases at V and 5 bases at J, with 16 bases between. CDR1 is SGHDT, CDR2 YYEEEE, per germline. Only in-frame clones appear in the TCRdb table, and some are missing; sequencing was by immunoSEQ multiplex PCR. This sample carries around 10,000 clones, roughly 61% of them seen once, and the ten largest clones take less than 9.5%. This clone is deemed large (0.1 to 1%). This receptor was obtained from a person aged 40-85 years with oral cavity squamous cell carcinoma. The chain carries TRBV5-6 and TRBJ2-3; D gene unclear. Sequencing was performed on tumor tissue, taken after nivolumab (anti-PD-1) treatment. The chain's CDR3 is CASSLAPLRSIDTQYF. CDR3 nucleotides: TGTGCCAGCAGCTTGGCCCCACTAAGGTCTATAGATACGCAGTATTTT.